A single sample gave rise to the 26 T cell receptor beta chains below, sequenced in a study of radiotherapy plus CTLA-4 blockade in lung cancer. The protocol was immunoSEQ multiplex PCR, while the TCRdb copy is restricted to in-frame clones and leaves out a portion. The table lists about 77,000 clones, around 74% of them singletons. The input for sequencing was peripheral blood, taken from a patient treated with radiotherapy plus ipilimumab. These receptors all come from a human donor with non-small cell lung cancer whose response to radiotherapy plus ipilimumab could not be evaluated.

The rearrangement uses TRBV7-2 and TRBJ2-7; 8 positions agree with TRBD1. CDR1 is SGHTA and CDR2 is FQGNSA in the germline V gene. There are 15 residues in the CDR3. V shed 4 bases and J 3 bases; nucleotides not matched to a gene: 8. CDR3 sequence reads: CASSSSGTGYYEQYF. Written as DNA, the CDR3 is TGTGCCAGCAGCTCCTCCGGGACAGGATACTACGAGCAGTACTTC.

This chain joins TRBV2 and TRBJ2-1; TRBD1 might be the D (6 bases). Germline CDR1 is SNHLY and CDR2 is FYNNEI. Trimming removed 5 bases at V and 10 bases at J, with 12 bases between. This CDR3 has 12 amino acids. The CDR3 loop reads CASSFGQGEQFF. The CDR3 DNA reads as TGTGCCAGCAGTTTTGGTCAGGGGGAGCAGTTCTTC.

The chain employs TRBV19 and TRBJ1-2, with D tentatively TRBD1 (6 bases). In germline, CDR1 is LNHDA, CDR2 SQIVND (reference sequence). The CDR3 is made up of 14 amino acids. V lost 5 bases and J 5 bases, leaving 15 bases between the germline ends. CDR3 DNA: TGTGCCAGTAGTTCAGGGGTCACGAGTTATGGCTACACCTTC. It translates to CASSSGVTSYGYTF.

The chain links TRBV7-8 to TRBJ2-7, with D unclear. This CDR3 has 14 amino acids. Trimming took 2 bases from V and 1 from J, leaving 9 bases between them. Per the germline V gene, CDR1 is SGHVS and CDR2 is FQNEAQ. CDR3 sequence (DNA): TGTGCCAGCAGCTTAAGTGGAGCGTCCTACGAGCAGTACTTC. It yields the protein CASSLSGASYEQYF.

This chain joins TRBV12-5 and TRBJ1-2; D is unresolved. The CDR3 is 13 residues long. Looked up from germline, CDR1 is LGHNT and CDR2 is FRNRAP. V lost 7 bases and J 0 bases, leaving 9 bases between the germline ends. This chain's CDR3 is CASEEGTNYGYTF. The DNA of the CDR3 is TGTGCTAGTGAGGAGGGAACTAACTATGGCTACACCTTC.

This clone is medium-sized in the sample. The CDR3 bases are TGTGCCAGCAGTTTGGGTGTAGCGGGCGCCTCCTACGAGCAGTACTTC. Translated: CASSLGVAGASYEQYF. The chain couples TRBV27 to TRBJ2-7; 7 bases map to TRBD2. Germline V lookup: CDR1 MNHEY, CDR2 SMNVEV (reference sequence). The junction had 8 bases not matched to a gene; V was cut back by 3 bases and J by 0 bases. This CDR3 spans 16 amino acids.

V gene TRBV15 combines with J gene TRBJ2-1, with 10 bases fitting TRBD2. This CDR3 is 18 amino acids long. Germline V lookup: CDR1 LNHNV, CDR2 YYDKDF (reference sequence). J lost 7 bases, V lost 3 bases, and 15 bases had no gene match. CDR3 bases: TGTGCCACCAGCAGCTTGTTCCGAGTAGCGGGAGGTCGGAATGAGCAGTTCTTC. Translated, it gives CATSSLFRVAGGRNEQFF. Looking up the rest from reference TRBV15 and TRBJ2-1 gives the full variable domain: DAMVIQNPRYQVTQFGKPVTLSCSQTLNHNVMYWYQQKSSQAPKLLFHYYDKDFNNEADTPDNFQSRRPNTSFCFLDIRSPGLGDTAMYLCATSSLFRVAGGRNEQFFGPGTRLTVL.

This clone was recorded once. The V gene is TRBV19, the J gene TRBJ1-1; D is ambiguous. The CDR3 runs 15 residues. The V gene's germline CDR1 is LNHDA and CDR2 SQIVND (reference sequence). The ends were cut back, 2 bases at V and 1 base at J, with 11 bases in the middle. In DNA, the CDR3 is TGTGCCAGTAGTATACTCCAAGAGCCGAACACTGAAGCTTTCTTT. This encodes CASSILQEPNTEAFF. Based on the CDR3 plus reference TRBV19 and TRBJ1-1, the full variable domain is DGGITQSPKYLFRKEGQNVTLSCEQNLNHDAMYWYRQDPGQGLRLIYYSQIVNDFQKGDIAEGYSVSREKKESFPLTVTSAQKNPTAFYLCASSILQEPNTEAFFGQGTRLTVV.

This clone was observed a single time. The chain joins TRBV2 to TRBJ1-2; 8 nucleotides align to TRBD1. CDR3 length equals 15 residues. Trimming cost V 3 bases and J 4 bases; bases outside gene matches: 7. CDR1 is SNHLY and CDR2 is FYNNEI in the germline V gene. The CDR3 loop is CASSEGWTGTYGYTF. DNA for the CDR3: TGTGCCAGCAGTGAGGGGTGGACAGGGACCTATGGCTACACCTTC.

J is TRBJ1-1 and V is TRBV27, with D uncertain. V was trimmed by 2 bases and J by 0 bases, leaving 4 bases between them. Germline V gives CDR1 MNHEY, CDR2 SMNVEV (reference sequence). CDR3 length equals 13 residues. DNA for the CDR3: TGTGCCAGCAGTTTAACGGTGAACACTGAAGCTTTCTTT. The encoded protein is CASSLTVNTEAFF.

V gene TRBV5-6 combines with J gene TRBJ2-3, with D possibly being TRBD1 (6 bases). CDR1 SGHDT and CDR2 YYEEEE come from the germline V gene. CDR3 length: 15 amino acids. V was pared by 0 bases and J by 1 base, with 9 bases between. The CDR3: CASSLDAGGTDTQYF. CDR3 in DNA: TGTGCCAGCAGCTTGGATGCAGGGGGCACAGATACGCAGTATTTT.

V is TRBV5-5 and J is TRBJ1-2, with TRBD1 matching 7 bases. V lost 2 bases and J lost 4; bases outside the gene matches: 5. CDR1 is SGHKS, CDR2 YYEKEE, per germline (reference sequence). CDR3 size: 14 residues. The CDR3 here is CASSFQGEGYGYTF. CDR3 sequence (DNA): TGTGCCAGCAGCTTTCAGGGGGAAGGCTATGGCTACACCTTC.

This clone has a single count. CDR3 amino acids: CATSRDQGRGQPQHF. The CDR3 DNA sequence: TGTGCCACCAGCAGAGATCAGGGCCGAGGACAGCCCCAGCATTTT. The chain combines TRBV15 with TRBJ1-5, with D possibly TRBD1 on 5 matching bases. CDR1 LNHNV and CDR2 YYDKDF come from the germline V gene (reference sequence). The CDR3 runs 15 residues. With 0 bases removed from V and 7 bases from J, the gap between germline ends came to 13 bases.

Points on this clone: Other nucleotide sequences in the sample specify the same CDR3. The chain recombines TRBV30 with TRBJ2-1; 13 bases agree with TRBD2. The CDR3 extends over 15 amino acids. Germline lookup yields CDR1 GTSNPN and CDR2 SVGIG (reference sequence). V was pared by 7 bases and J by 9 bases, with 12 bases of the junction left unmatched. The CDR3 nucleotides read TGTGCCTACCAGCCTGGACTAGCGGGGGTGGTTGAGCAGTTCTTC. Its translation is CAYQPGLAGVVEQFF. The full variable domain, completed using reference TRBV30 and TRBJ2-1, is SQTIHQWPATLVQPVGSPLSLECTVEGTSNPNLYWYRQAAGRGLQLLFYSVGIGQISSEVPQNLSASRPQDRQFILSSKKLLLSDSGFYLCAYQPGLAGVVEQFFGPGTRLTVL.

V and J are TRBV10-3 and TRBJ2-3; 13 nucleotides line up with TRBD2. CDR3 size: 15 residues. Germline CDR1 reads ENHRY; CDR2 reads SYGVKD. V trimming: 4 bases; J trimming: 4 bases; junction bases outside the gene matches: 2. The CDR3 nucleotides are TGTGCCATCAGTGGGACTAGCGGGGGTGCAGATACGCAGTATTTT. It yields the protein CAISGTSGGADTQYF.

V usage is TRBV21-1 and J usage is TRBJ2-7; no check of the table's D call, TRBD2, against the DNA was made. TRBV21-1 counts as a pseudogene. The CDR3 runs to 15 residues. CDR3: CASSKPAGHTYEQYF. CDR3 bases: TGTGCCAGCAGCAAACCAGCGGGACACACCTACGAGCAGTACTTC.

This clone has only one observation. This sequence joins TRBV5-5 and TRBJ2-3; possibly TRBD2 for D (5 bases). The CDR3 is made up of 13 amino acids. V was shortened by 0 bases and J by 6 bases, with 8 bases between the two germline ends. From germline, CDR1 is SGHKS and CDR2 YYEKEE (reference sequence). The CDR3 loop reads CASSLAASDTQYF. As DNA, the CDR3 is TGTGCCAGCAGCTTGGCGGCTAGCGATACGCAGTATTTT.

This rearrangement joins TRBV9 to TRBJ2-3, with D tentatively TRBD1 (7 bases). This CDR3 has 16 residues. Germline CDR1 is SGDLS and CDR2 is YYNGEE. Trimming pared 4 bases from V and 1 base from J, leaving 16 bases between. The CDR3 nucleotides are TGTGCCAGCAGCCCACCCAGGGGGGCCCGCACAGATACGCAGTATTTT. It specifies CASSPPRGARTDTQYF.

The genes are TRBV11-2 and TRBJ2-7; possibly TRBD1 for D (7 bases). The CDR3 sequence is 15 residues long. CDR1 is SGHAT, CDR2 FQNNGV, per germline. V lost 1 base and J 2 bases, leaving 12 bases between the germline ends. CDR3 loop: CASSLVQGGTYEQYF. The DNA of the CDR3 is TGTGCCAGCAGCTTAGTGCAGGGGGGCACCTACGAGCAGTACTTC. The variable domain in full, with the rest retrieved from reference TRBV11-2 and TRBJ2-7, is EAGVAQSPRYKIIEKRQSVAFWCNPISGHATLYWYQQILGQGPKLLIQFQNNGVVDDSQLPKDRFSAERLKGVDSTLKIQPAKLEDSAVYLCASSLVQGGTYEQYFGPGTRLTVT.

The gene calls are TRBV6-4 and TRBJ2-3; D remains ambiguous. V gave up 4 bases and J gave up 0 bases, with 5 bases separating them. The germline CDR1 and CDR2 sequences are MRHNA and SNTAGT. The length of the CDR3 is 13 residues. The CDR3 DNA is TGTGCCAGCAGTGCCCGGAGCACAGATACGCAGTATTTT. This gives the protein CASSARSTDTQYF.

With regard to this clone: It is likely a read error, because the conserved phenylalanine at the end of the CDR3 is missing. It is unclear where the CDR3 begins or ends on the DNA, so no DNA is shown, and the CDR3 is as TCRdb lists it. CDR3 sequence reads: CASSFGDRGFLC. The chain recombines TRBV11-3 with TRBJ1-1; the table's D call, TRBD1, has no DNA check behind it. Inclusive of both ends, the CDR3 amounts to 12 amino acids. The germline V gene has CDR1 SGHNT and CDR2 YENEEA.

This chain links TRBV5-1 with TRBJ2-5, with 10 bases lining up with TRBD1. Germline CDR1 is SGHRS and CDR2 is YFSETQ. The CDR3 has 14 amino acids. Germline trimming cut 5 bases from V and 5 bases from J; bases unmatched to any gene: 6. CDR3 coding DNA: TGCGCCAGCAGTCGGGACAGGGGAGGGGAGACCCAGTACTTC. Its translation is CASSRDRGGETQYF.

The rearrangement joins TRBV7-2 to TRBJ1-1, with D possibly being TRBD1 (5 bases). The V gene's germline CDR1 is SGHTA and CDR2 FQGNSA. This CDR3 has 15 amino acids. The V end lost 3 bases, the J end lost 1 base, and 12 bases lay between the germline ends. CDR3 in amino acids: CASSFRRGENTEAFF. The DNA for the CDR3 is TGTGCCAGCAGCTTCCGGCGGGGGGAGAACACTGAAGCTTTCTTT.

The chain recombines TRBV2 with TRBJ2-3, with D maybe TRBD1 (6 bases). Germline V lookup: CDR1 SNHLY, CDR2 FYNNEI. The CDR3 has 17 amino acids. V was clipped by 6 bases and J by 2 bases, with 21 bases between them. The CDR3 coding sequence is TGTGCCAGCAGCCTAACCCAGGGGCTAGGATACACAGATACGCAGTATTTT. Its protein is CASSLTQGLGYTDTQYF.

Written as DNA, the CDR3 is TGTGCCAGCAGTAGGACAGGGATGGCGGGGGAGCTGTTTTTT. Translation: CASSRTGMAGELFF. V gene TRBV6-1 combines with J gene TRBJ2-2, with TRBD1 matching over 8 bases. The germline CDR1 and CDR2 sequences are MNHNS and SASEGT. V shed 5 bases and J 8 bases; nucleotides not matched to a gene: 7. The CDR3 covers 14 residues.

The V and J genes are TRBV5-6 and TRBJ1-2; D not certain. Per germline, CDR1 SGHDT and CDR2 YYEEEE. The CDR3 spans 15 residues. V lost 0 bases to trimming and J lost 4 bases, with 13 bases between them. The CDR3 loop reads CASSLAIATAYGYTF. For the CDR3, the DNA is TGTGCCAGCAGCTTGGCCATCGCCACAGCCTATGGCTACACCTTC.